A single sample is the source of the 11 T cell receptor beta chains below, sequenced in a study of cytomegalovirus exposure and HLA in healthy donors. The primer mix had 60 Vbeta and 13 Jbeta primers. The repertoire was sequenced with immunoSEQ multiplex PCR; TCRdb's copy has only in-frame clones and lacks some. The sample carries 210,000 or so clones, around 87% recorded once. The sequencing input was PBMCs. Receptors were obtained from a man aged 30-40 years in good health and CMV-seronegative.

In nucleotides, the CDR3 is TGCGCCAGCAGCCATAAACAGGGACCCGACTCTGGGGCCAACGTCCTGACTTTC. Translated, it gives CASSHKQGPDSGANVLTF. J is TRBJ2-6 and V is TRBV4-1; possible D gene TRBD1, 6 bases. In germline, CDR1 is MGHRA, CDR2 YSYEKL. V lost 3 bases, J lost 0 bases, and 15 bases lay in between. CDR3 length: 18 amino acids.

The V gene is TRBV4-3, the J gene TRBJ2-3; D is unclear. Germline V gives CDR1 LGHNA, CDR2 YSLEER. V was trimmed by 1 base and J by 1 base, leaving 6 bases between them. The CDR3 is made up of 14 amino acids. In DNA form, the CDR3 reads TGCGCCAGCAGCCAAGCCCAGGGCACAGATACGCAGTATTTT. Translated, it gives CASSQAQGTDTQYF.

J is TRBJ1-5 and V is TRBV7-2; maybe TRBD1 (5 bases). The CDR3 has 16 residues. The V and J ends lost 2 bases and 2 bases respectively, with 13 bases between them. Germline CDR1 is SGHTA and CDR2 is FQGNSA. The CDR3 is CASSLRAGTGNQPQHF. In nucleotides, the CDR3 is TGTGCCAGCAGCTTACGGGCAGGGACTGGCAATCAGCCCCAGCATTTT.

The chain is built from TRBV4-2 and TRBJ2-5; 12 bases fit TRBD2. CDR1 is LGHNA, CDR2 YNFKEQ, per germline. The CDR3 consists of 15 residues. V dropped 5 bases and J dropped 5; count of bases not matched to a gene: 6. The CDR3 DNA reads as TGTGCCAGCAGCAGGACTAGCGGGGATGGTGAGACCCAGTACTTC. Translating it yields CASSRTSGDGETQYF.

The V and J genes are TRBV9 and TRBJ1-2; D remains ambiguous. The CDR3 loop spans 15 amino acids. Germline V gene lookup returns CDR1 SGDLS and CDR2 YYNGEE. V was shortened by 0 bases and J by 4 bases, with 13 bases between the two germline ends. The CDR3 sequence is CASSVGVARGYGYTF. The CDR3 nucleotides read TGTGCCAGCAGCGTAGGGGTGGCCCGGGGCTATGGCTACACCTTC.

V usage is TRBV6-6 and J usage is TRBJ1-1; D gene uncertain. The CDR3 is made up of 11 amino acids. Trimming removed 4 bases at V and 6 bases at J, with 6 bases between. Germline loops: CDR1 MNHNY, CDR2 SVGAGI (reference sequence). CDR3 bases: TGTGCCAGCAGTTTACAGTCTGAAGCTTTCTTT. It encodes CASSLQSEAFF.

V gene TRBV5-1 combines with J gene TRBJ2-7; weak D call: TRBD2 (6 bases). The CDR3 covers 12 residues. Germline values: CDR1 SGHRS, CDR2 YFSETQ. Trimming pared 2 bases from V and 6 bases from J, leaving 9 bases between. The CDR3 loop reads CASSFLEGEQYF. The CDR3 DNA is TGCGCCAGCAGCTTCTTGGAGGGCGAGCAGTACTTC.

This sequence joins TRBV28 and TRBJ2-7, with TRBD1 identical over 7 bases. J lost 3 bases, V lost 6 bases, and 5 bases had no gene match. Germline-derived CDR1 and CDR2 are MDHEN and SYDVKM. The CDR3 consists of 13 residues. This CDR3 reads CASSPGQDYEQYF. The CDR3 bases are TGTGCCAGCAGCCCCGGACAGGACTACGAGCAGTACTTC.

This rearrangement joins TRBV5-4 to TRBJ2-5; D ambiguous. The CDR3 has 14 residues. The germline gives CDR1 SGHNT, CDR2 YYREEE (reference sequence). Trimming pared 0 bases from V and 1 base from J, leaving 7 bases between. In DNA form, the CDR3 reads TGTGCCAGCAGCTTGGCGGCGGCCCAAGAGACCCAGTACTTC. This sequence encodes CASSLAAAQETQYF.

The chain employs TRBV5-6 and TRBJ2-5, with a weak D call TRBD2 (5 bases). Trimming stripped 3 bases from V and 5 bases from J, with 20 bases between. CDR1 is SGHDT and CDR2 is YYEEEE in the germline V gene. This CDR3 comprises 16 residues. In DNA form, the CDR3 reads TGTGCCAGCAGCTCCCTAGGTCTTTATAGGGAGGAGACCCAGTACTTC. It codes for CASSSLGLYREETQYF.

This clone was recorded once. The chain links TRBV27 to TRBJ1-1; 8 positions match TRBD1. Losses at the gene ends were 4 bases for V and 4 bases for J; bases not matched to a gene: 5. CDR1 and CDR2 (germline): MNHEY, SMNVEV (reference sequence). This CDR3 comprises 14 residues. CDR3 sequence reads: CASSSTGAFTEAFF. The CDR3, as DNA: TGTGCCAGCAGTTCGACAGGGGCGTTCACTGAAGCTTTCTTT.